Following are 2 T cell receptor beta chains from one sample sequenced in a study of T cell clonality in common variable immunodeficiency. Points from the study as a whole: Common variable immunodeficiency TCR beta sequences reportedly had fewer deletions and N-nucleotide insertions.

Here immunoSEQ multiplex PCR was the method, and the copy in TCRdb shows in-frame clones only, minus some. This repertoire holds about 34,000 clones, and none appear only once. Antigens for these TCRs are unknown. The specimen was peripheral blood mononuclear cells. The receptors shown here come from a human donor with common variable immunodeficiency.

Remarks on this clone: The CDR3 is cut off 3 residues early in the read; its end comes from the germline J gene. V and J are TRBV7-8 and TRBJ2-7; D is perhaps TRBD1 (6 bases). Germline CDR1 SGHVS, CDR2 FQNEAQ. The V end lost 3 bases, the J end lost 5 bases, and 11 bases lay between the germline ends. The CDR3 length is 13 residues. The CDR3 spells CASSFGQRHEQYF. The sequenced part of the CDR3 DNA is TGTGCCAGCAGCTTCGGACAGCGACACGAG.

This clone was detected ten times or more. The read terminates 3 residues ahead of where the CDR3 ends, so the germline J gene completes it. The chain recombines TRBV4-2 with TRBJ1-2, with 11 bases aligning to TRBD1. CDR1 is LGHNA and CDR2 is YNFKEQ in the germline V gene. This CDR3 comprises 16 residues. The junction had 4 bases not matched to a gene; V was cut back by 4 bases and J by 0 bases. The CDR3 sequence is CASSRTGQGANYGYTF. The sequenced part of the CDR3 DNA is TGTGCCAGCAGCCGAACGGGACAGGGGGCTAACTATGGC.